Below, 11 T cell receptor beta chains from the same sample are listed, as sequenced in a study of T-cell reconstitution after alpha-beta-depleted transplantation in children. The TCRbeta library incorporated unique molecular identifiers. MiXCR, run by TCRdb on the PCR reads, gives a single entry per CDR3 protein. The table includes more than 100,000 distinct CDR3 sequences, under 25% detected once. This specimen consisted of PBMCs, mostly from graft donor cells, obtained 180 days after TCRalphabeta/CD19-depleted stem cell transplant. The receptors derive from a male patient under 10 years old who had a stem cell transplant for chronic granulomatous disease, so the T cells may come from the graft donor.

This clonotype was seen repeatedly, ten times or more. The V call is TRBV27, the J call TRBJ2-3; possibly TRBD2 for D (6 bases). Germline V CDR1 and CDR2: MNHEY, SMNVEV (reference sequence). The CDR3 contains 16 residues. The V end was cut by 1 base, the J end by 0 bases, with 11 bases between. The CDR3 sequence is CASSLWAGTSTDTQYF. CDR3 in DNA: TGTGCCAGCAGTTTATGGGCCGGGACTAGCACAGATACGCAGTATTTT.

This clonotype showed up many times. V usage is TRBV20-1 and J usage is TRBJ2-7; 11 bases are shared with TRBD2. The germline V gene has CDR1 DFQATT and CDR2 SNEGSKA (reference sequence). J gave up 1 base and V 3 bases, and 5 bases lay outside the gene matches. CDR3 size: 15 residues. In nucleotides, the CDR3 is TGCAGTGCTAGGGACCCTAGCGGGAGGTCCTACGAGCAGTACTTC. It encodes CSARDPSGRSYEQYF.

The CDR3 loop is CASSLTLGIHEQFF. The CDR3 DNA reads TGTGCCAGCAGTTTAACCCTAGGAATACATGAGCAGTTCTTC. The J gene is TRBJ2-1, the V gene TRBV12-3 or TRBV12-4; the D is unclear. V dropped 2 bases and J dropped 8 bases, with 13 bases sitting between them. This CDR3 is 14 amino acids long.

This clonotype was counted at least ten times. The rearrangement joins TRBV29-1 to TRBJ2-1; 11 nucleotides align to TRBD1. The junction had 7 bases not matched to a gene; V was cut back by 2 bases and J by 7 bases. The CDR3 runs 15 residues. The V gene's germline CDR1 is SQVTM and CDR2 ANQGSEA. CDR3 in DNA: TGCAGCGTTGAAAGGGGGACAGGGGGTCCGAATGAGCAGTTCTTC. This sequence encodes CSVERGTGGPNEQFF.

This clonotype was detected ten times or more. The CDR3 is CASSFTGVSYEQYF. The CDR3 region has the DNA TGTGCCAGCAGTTTTACAGGGGTCTCCTACGAGCAGTACTTC. This chain joins TRBV28 and TRBJ2-7; 7 bases match TRBD1. CDR3 length equals 14 residues. CDR1 is MDHEN and CDR2 is SYDVKM in the germline V gene. V shed 3 bases, J shed 0 bases, and the junction held 2 bases outside the gene matches.

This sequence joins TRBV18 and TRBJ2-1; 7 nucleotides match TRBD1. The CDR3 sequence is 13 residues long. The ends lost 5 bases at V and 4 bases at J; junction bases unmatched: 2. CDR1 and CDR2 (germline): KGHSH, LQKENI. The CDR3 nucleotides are TGTGCCAGCTCAGGGGGACAGTACAATGAGCAGTTCTTC. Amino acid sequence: CASSGGQYNEQFF.

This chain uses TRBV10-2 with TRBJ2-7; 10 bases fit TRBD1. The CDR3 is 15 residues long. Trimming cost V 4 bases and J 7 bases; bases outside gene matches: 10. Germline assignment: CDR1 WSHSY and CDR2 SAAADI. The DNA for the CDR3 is TGCGCCAGCAGTGCATTCGGGACAGGGGCAAGAGAGCAGTACTTC. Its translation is CASSAFGTGAREQYF.

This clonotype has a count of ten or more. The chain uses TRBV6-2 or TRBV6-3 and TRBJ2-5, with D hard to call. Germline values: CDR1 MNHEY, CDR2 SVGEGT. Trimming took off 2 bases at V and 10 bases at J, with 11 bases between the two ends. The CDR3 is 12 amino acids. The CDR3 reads CASSYPRPYQYF. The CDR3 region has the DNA TGTGCCAGCAGTTACCCCCGGCCCTACCAGTACTTC.

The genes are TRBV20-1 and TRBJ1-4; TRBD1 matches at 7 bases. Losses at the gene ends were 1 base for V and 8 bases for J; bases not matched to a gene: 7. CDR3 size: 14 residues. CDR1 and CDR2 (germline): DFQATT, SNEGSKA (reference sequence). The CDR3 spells CSARVRGQIEKLFF. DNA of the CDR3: TGCAGTGCTAGAGTAAGGGGACAGATCGAAAAACTGTTTTTT.

The DNA of the CDR3 is TGCGCCAGCAGCGACCGACAGGTCCTATCCGAGCAGTACTTC. This encodes CASSDRQVLSEQYF. The chain joins TRBV5-1 to TRBJ2-7, with TRBD1 as a possible D gene (6 bases). CDR3 size: 14 residues. Per germline, CDR1 SGHRS and CDR2 YFSETQ. The V and J ends lost 4 bases and 6 bases respectively, with 17 bases between them. Together with reference TRBV5-1 and TRBJ2-7, the CDR3 gives the full variable domain: KAGVTQTPRYLIKTRGQQVTLSCSPISGHRSVSWYQQTPGQGLQFLFEYFSETQRNKGNFPGRFSGRQFSNSRSEMNVSTLELGDSALYLCASSDRQVLSEQYFGPGTRLTVT.

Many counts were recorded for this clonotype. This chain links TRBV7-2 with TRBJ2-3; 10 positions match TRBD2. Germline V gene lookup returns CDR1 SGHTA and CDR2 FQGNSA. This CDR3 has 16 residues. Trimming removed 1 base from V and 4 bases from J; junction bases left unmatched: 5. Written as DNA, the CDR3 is TGTGCCAGCAGCTTAGAGAGCGGGAGGGCCCCAGATACGCAGTATTTT. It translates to CASSLESGRAPDTQYF.